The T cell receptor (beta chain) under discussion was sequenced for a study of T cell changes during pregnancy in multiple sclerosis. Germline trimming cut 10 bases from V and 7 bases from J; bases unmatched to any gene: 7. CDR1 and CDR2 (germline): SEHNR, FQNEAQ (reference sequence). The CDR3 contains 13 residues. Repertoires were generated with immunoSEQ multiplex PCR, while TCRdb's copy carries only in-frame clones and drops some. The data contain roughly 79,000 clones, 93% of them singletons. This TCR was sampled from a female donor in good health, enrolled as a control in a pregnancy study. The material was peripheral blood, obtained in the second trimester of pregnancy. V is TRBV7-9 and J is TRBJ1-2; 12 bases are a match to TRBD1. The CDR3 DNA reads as TGTGCCACCTCGGGACAGGGGGCGTCTGGCTACACCTTC. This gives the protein CATSGQGASGYTF.